This TCR beta chain comes out of a study of blood T cell repertoires in COVID-19. At the level of the study: PBMCs, B-cell-depleted T cells, or T cells were the source of the cDNA or gDNA that made up the material.

The protocol was immunoSEQ multiplex PCR, while the TCRdb copy is restricted to in-frame clones and leaves out a portion. This sample has around 130,000 clones, with roughly 85% found just once. This CDR3 comprises 13 residues. Per the germline V gene, CDR1 is LNHDA and CDR2 is SQIVND (reference sequence). V lost 1 base, J lost 7 bases, and 10 bases lay in between. This TCR was sampled from a man between 45 and 60 years old with acute or convalescent COVID-19. The sample consisted of peripheral blood. V usage is TRBV19 and J usage is TRBJ1-2; D is unclear. CDR3 sequence reads: CASSIGLHLGYTF. The CDR3 DNA sequence: TGTGCCAGTAGTATAGGACTACACCTTGGCTACACCTTC.